A selection of T cell receptor beta chains follows, all from one sample in a study of regulatory T cells in long-lasting Graves disease. TCRdb re-derived calls from the multiplex PCR reads in MiXCR, one entry per CDR3 protein. The sample includes 550,000 or so distinct CDR3 sequences, more than 10% of them seen just once. This sample also belongs to another study, concerning T cells in Graves' hyperthyroidism and ophthalmopathy.

Sequenced material: peripheral blood mononuclear cells (PBMCs), taken at new diagnosis, from a patient treated with antithyroid drugs. The receptors come from a woman in her twenties or thirties with Graves disease. Each CDR3 is given with its conserved first and last residue. The order of the fields is D gene, CDR3 length, V gene, CDR3 protein. The D gene is left open where the match is weak.

>TRBD2|15|TRBV2
CASSFPRTSSYEQYF
>NA|16|TRBV6-2/TRBV6-3
CASSYSRQTFGNEQFF
>TRBD2|18|TRBV6-1
CASSQSLSAGGYTGELFF
>NA|17|TRBV12-3/TRBV12-4
CASSLWGTGGGGNEQFF
>TRBD1|14|TRBV6-2/TRBV6-3
CASWRTGRGYGYTF
>TRBD1|17|TRBV19
CASTENSGQGPRETQYF
>NA|16|TRBV6-1
CASRHSGGLPTDTQYF
>NA|16|TRBV6-5
CASSYSLRVMNTEAFF
>NA|15|TRBV20-1
CSAHRPQSGNQPQHF
>NA|14|TRBV11-2
CASSSNIAGNTIYF
>NA|14|TRBV6-1
CASTPARGTTEAFF
>TRBD2|13|TRBV27
CASSLTSASEQFF
>NA|18|TRBV4-3
CASSQEGFGASEAYEQYF
>NA|16|TRBV7-3
CASSLNKGAGQETQYF
>NA|16|TRBV4-3
CASSLRYQPTNEKLFF
>NA|12|TRBV19
CASRGIREKLFF
>TRBD1|14|TRBV11-3
CASSFGQGHNEQFF
>NA|11|TRBV12-3/TRBV12-4
CASIRTAEQYF
>TRBD2|17|TRBV12-3/TRBV12-4
CASSLARLAGGYNEQFF
>TRBD2|20|TRBV6-2/TRBV6-3
CASSYSIPSGRALSTDTQYF
>NA|16|TRBV28
CASSLFSLRDTGELFF
>NA|14|TRBV28
CASSFPQNTDTQYF
>TRBD1|15|TRBV5-6
CASSFRGPALYGYTF
>TRBD2|15|TRBV7-9
CASRPISSGKETQYF
>TRBD1|12|TRBV19
CATQTGGFGYTF
>NA|15|TRBV19
CASSIDARVGTEAFF
>NA|17|TRBV19
CASSGNSAGGYTGELFF
>NA|11|TRBV12-3/TRBV12-4
CASSAGIQAFF
>NA|15|TRBV11-2
CASSSEASANYGYTF